This T cell receptor (beta chain) was profiled in a study of CD4 T cells in relation to SARS-CoV-2 and coronaviruses. Study-wide context: Convalescent patients were fewer than ten males and a handful of females; two were Hispanic. Findings and limits, study-wide: Crossreactive clones expanded significantly less to SARS-CoV-2 than monoreactive clones.

For 10 days, around 10^5 sorted CD4+ cells grew with T cell-depleted PBMCs and CEF. This clone was detected a few times. What it recognizes is unknown. Germline V CDR1 and CDR2: MDHEN, SYDVKM. Trimming shortened V by 1 base and J by 5 bases, and 12 bases separated the two germline ends. This CDR3 comprises 15 residues. Measured with immunoSEQ multiplex PCR; TCRdb has only the in-frame clones, and not every one. The data contain about 43,000 clones, around 80% of them singletons. V and J are TRBV28 and TRBJ1-5, with D perhaps matching TRBD1 (5 bases). Input material: naive CD4+ T cells from PBMCs, cultured in vitro. Noted subset: naive CD4+ T cells isolated by negative enrichment. This TCR was sampled from an adult with COVID-19. CDR3 sequence (DNA): TGTGCCAGCAGTTTATTCAGGGAGGGTGATCAGCCCCAGCATTTT. Translation: CASSLFREGDQPQHF.